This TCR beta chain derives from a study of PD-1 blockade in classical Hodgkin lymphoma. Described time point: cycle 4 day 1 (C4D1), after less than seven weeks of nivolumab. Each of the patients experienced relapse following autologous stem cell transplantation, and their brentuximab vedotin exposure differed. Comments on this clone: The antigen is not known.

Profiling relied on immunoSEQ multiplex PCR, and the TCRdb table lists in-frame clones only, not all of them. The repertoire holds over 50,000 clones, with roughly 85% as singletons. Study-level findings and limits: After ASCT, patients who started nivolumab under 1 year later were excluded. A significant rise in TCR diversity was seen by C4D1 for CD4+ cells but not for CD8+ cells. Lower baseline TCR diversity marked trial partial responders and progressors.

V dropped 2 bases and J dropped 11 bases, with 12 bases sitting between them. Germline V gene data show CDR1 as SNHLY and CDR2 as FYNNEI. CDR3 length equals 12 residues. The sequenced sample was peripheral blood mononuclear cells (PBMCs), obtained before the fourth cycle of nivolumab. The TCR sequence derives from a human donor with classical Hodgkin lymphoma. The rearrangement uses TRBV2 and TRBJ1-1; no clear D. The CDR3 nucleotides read TGTGCCAGCAGTGAAATTGACCCTGGGGCTTTCTTT. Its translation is CASSEIDPGAFF.